A single count supports the clone carrying this T cell receptor (beta chain). The data are from a study of blood T cell repertoires in COVID-19. Clones were sequenced by immunoSEQ multiplex PCR, and TCRdb holds only the in-frame ones, with some missing. The sample consists of approximately 170,000 clones, 65% to 85% of them appearing once. CDR3 size: 14 residues. The V end lost 1 base, the J end lost 0 bases, and 8 bases lay between the germline ends. The germline V gene encodes CDR1 SGHRS and CDR2 YFSETQ. The chain combines TRBV5-1 with TRBJ2-7, with unresolved D. The sequenced sample was peripheral blood. The TCR comes from a human donor with acute or convalescent COVID-19. The donor label of this sample is uncertain. The CDR3 reads CASSLSYSSYEQYF. CDR3 DNA sequence: TGCGCCAGCAGCTTGTCGTACTCCTCCTACGAGCAGTACTTC.